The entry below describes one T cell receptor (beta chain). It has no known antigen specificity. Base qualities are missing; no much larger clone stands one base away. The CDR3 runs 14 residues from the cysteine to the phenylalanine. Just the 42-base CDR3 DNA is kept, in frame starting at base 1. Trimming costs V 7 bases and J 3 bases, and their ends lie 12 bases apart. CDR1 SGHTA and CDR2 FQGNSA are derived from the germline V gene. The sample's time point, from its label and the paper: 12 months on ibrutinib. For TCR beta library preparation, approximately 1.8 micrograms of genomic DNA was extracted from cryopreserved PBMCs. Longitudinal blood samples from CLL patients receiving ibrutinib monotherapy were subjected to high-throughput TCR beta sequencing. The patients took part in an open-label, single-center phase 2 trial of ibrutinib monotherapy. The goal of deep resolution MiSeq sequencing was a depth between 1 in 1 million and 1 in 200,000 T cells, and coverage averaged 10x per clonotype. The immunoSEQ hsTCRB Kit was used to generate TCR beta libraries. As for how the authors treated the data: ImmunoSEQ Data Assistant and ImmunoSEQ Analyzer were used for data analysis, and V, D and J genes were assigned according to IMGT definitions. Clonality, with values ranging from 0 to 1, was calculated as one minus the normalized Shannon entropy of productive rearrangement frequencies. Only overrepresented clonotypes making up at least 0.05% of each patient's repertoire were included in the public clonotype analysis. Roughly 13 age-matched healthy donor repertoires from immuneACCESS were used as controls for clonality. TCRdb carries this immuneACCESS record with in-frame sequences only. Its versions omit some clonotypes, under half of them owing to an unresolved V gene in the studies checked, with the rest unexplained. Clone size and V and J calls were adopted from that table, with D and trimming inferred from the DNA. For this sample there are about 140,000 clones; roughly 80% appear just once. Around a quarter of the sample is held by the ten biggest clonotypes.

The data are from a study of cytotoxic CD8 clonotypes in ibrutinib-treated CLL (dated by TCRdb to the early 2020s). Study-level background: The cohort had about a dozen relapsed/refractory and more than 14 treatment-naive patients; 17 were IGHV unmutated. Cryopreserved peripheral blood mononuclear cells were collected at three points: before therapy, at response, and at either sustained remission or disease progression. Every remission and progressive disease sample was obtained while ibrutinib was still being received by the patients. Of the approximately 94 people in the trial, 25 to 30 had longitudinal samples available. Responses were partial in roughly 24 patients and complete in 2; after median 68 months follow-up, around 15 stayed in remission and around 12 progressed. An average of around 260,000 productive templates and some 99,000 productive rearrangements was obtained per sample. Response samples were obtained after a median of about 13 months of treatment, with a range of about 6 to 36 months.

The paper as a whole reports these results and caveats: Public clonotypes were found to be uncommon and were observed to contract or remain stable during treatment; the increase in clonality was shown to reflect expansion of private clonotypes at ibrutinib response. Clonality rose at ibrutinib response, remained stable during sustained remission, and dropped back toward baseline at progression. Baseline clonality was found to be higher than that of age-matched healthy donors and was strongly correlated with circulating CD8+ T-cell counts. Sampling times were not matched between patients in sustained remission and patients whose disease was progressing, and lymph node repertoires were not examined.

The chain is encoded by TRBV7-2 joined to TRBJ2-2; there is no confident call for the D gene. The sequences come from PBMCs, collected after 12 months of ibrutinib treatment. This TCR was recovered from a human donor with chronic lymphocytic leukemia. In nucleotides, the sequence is TGTGCCAGCACCGGCACCGCAGACACCGGGGAGCTGTTTTTT. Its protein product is CASTGTADTGELFF.